This T cell receptor (beta chain) came from a study of technical replicates of blood from a handful of donors. Clones were sequenced by immunoSEQ multiplex PCR, and TCRdb holds only the in-frame ones, with some missing. The top ten clones hold under 0.5% of a sample with tens of thousands of clones, 90% to 95% of them seen once. The CDR3 extends over 13 amino acids. Germline loops: CDR1 MDHEN, CDR2 SYDVKM. V lost 8 bases and J lost 2, with 12 bases in between. The sample comprised T cells isolated from PBMCs. The sequence derives from a human donor in good health. The chain combines TRBV28 with TRBJ1-2; D ambiguous. The CDR3 reads CASEVTTNYGYTF. The CDR3 nucleotides read TGTGCCAGCGAGGTGACGACGAACTATGGCTACACCTTC.